The rows below give T cell receptor beta chains drawn from one sample of a study of T cell changes during pregnancy in multiple sclerosis. The assay was immunoSEQ multiplex PCR, and TCRdb's table has in-frame clones only and misses some. This table has roughly 62,000 clones, about 89% appearing once. The sample here was peripheral blood, taken in the first trimester of pregnancy. The receptors here all came from a female donor with multiple sclerosis, enrolled in a pregnancy study. CDR3s include the opening cysteine and the closing phenylalanine or tryptophan. The D gene is left open where the match is weak. Not all rows give a size; the values are once, few, many and, for expanded clones, a class.

D	size	V	J	CDR3	DNA
NA	few	TRBV7-8	TRBJ1-2	CASSPRTEFYTF	TGTGCCAGCAGCCCCAGGACAGAATTCTACACCTTC
NA	NA	TRBV21-1	TRBJ2-7	CASSSGQGQIYEQYF	TGTGCCAGCAGCAGTGGACAGGGACAAATCTACGAGCAGTACTTC
NA	NA	TRBV7-9	TRBJ2-7	CASSLEDTATGEQYF	TGTGCCAGCAGCTTAGAAGACACCGCGACAGGTGAGCAGTACTTC
NA	NA	TRBV10-3	TRBJ1-2	CAISPGDYYGYTF	TGTGCCATCAGTCCGGGGGATTACTATGGCTACACCTTC
NA	NA	TRBV7-9	TRBJ1-1	CASSLGDSHLYTEAFF	TGTGCCAGCAGCTTAGGTGACAGCCACTTATACACTGAAGCTTTCTTT
NA	NA	TRBV18	TRBJ1-4	CASSPRAADELFF	TGTGCCAGCTCACCACGCGCGGCCGATGAACTGTTTTTT
NA	NA	TRBV21-1	TRBJ1-2	CASNVAAIARASDGYTF	TGTGCCAGCAACGTCGCGGCCATAGCCAGGGCTAGCGATGGCTACACCTTC
NA	NA	TRBV5-6	TRBJ1-1	CASSVVLSTEAFF	TGTGCCAGCAGCGTTGTTTTGAGCACTGAAGCTTTCTTT
TRBD2	NA	TRBV6-1	TRBJ2-5	CASGLLSGGAETQYF	TGTGCCAGCGGATTATTGAGCGGGGGGGCGGAGACCCAGTACTTC
TRBD1	NA	TRBV6-6	TRBJ1-2	CASSYSGGDAGYTF	TGTGCCAGCAGTTATTCAGGGGGCGACGCTGGCTACACCTTC
TRBD2	NA	TRBV19	TRBJ2-7	CASRILAGDYEQYF	TGTGCCAGTAGAATACTAGCGGGGGACTACGAGCAGTACTTC
TRBD2	NA	TRBV7-7	TRBJ2-5	CASSSRASGARETQYF	TGTGCCAGCAGCTCTAGGGCTAGCGGAGCCAGGGAGACCCAGTACTTC
TRBD2	NA	TRBV7-8	TRBJ2-7	CASSTRLAGGNEQYF	TGTGCCAGCAGCACCCGACTAGCGGGAGGGAACGAGCAGTACTTC
NA	NA	TRBV28	TRBJ1-1	CASSWTPRRGTEAFF	TGTGCCAGCAGTTGGACACCCCGGAGGGGCACTGAAGCTTTCTTT
TRBD1	NA	TRBV6-1	TRBJ1-2	CASSARTGASGDNYGYTF	TGTGCCAGCAGTGCCCGGACAGGGGCCTCCGGGGATAACTATGGCTACACCTTC
TRBD2	NA	TRBV5-5	TRBJ2-3	CASSLGLAGVEDTQYF	TGTGCCAGCAGCTTGGGACTAGCGGGAGTGGAAGATACGCAGTATTTT
TRBD1	NA	TRBV6-5	TRBJ2-1	CASSKDREFGNEQFF	TGTGCCAGCAGTAAGGACAGGGAATTTGGGAATGAGCAGTTCTTC
NA	NA	TRBV7-2	TRBJ1-2	CASSLQGTNLGYTF	TGTGCCAGCAGCTTACAGGGGACAAATCTTGGCTACACCTTC
TRBD1	few	TRBV30	TRBJ1-4	CAWSLGQTRDRNF	TGTGCCTGGAGCTTGGGACAAACCCGGGACAGAAATTTT
TRBD1	NA	TRBV5-1	TRBJ1-2	CASSRLGQNYGYTF	TGCGCCAGCAGCCGCCTGGGACAGAACTATGGCTACACCTTC
TRBD1	NA	TRBV27	TRBJ1-2	CASSYIGGRAGVYTF	TGTGCCAGCAGTTACATAGGGGGCCGAGCCGGAGTCTACACCTTC
TRBD1	NA	TRBV28	TRBJ1-1	CATSGQGSNTEAFF	TGTGCCACTAGTGGACAGGGCTCGAACACTGAAGCTTTCTTT
TRBD1	NA	TRBV18	TRBJ1-1	CASSPMTGQVNTEAFF	TGTGCCAGCTCACCAATGACGGGACAGGTGAACACTGAAGCTTTCTTT
TRBD2	NA	TRBV7-9	TRBJ2-3	CASSFYWTSGSTDTQYF	TGTGCCAGCAGCTTCTACTGGACTAGCGGGAGCACAGATACGCAGTATTTT
NA	NA	TRBV2	TRBJ1-2	CASSLRESYGYTF	TGTGCCAGCAGTTTACGGGAATCCTATGGCTACACCTTC
NA	NA	TRBV30	TRBJ1-2	CAWSVGTTSYTF	TGTGCCTGGAGTGTAGGGACTACAAGCTACACCTTC
TRBD1	NA	TRBV7-6	TRBJ2-7	CASSLGSGQNYEQYF	TGTGCCAGCAGCTTAGGTTCGGGACAGAACTACGAGCAGTACTTC
TRBD2	NA	TRBV5-1	TRBJ2-7	CASSLLAVTYEQYF	TGCGCCAGCAGCTTGCTAGCGGTTACCTACGAGCAGTACTTC
NA	NA	TRBV30	TRBJ1-5	CAWSRGSRNQPQHF	TGTGCCTGGAGCCGCGGCAGCCGCAATCAGCCCCAGCATTTT
NA	NA	TRBV5-1	TRBJ1-6	CASSLEGGIRRNSPLHF	TGCGCCAGCAGCCTAGAAGGGGGAATAAGGCGGAATTCACCCCTCCACTTT
TRBD2	NA	TRBV29-1	TRBJ2-2	CSVDAGVNTGELFF	TGCAGCGTTGATGCGGGGGTGAACACCGGGGAGCTGTTTTTT
NA	NA	TRBV5-6	TRBJ2-2	CASSLVDSPRGLFF	TGTGCCAGCAGCTTGGTTGATAGTCCCCGGGGGCTGTTTTTT
TRBD1	NA	TRBV6-1	TRBJ2-7	CASSEQGQGGGEQYF	TGTGCCAGCAGTGAACAGGGACAGGGTGGCGGCGAGCAGTACTTC
NA	once	TRBV7-9	TRBJ1-1	CASSGRRRANTEAFF	TGTGCCAGCAGCGGGCGGAGGCGAGCCAACACTGAAGCTTTCTTT
TRBD1	few	TRBV16	TRBJ2-7	CASSHGTGFYEQYF	TGTGCCAGCAGCCACGGGACAGGGTTCTACGAGCAGTACTTC
TRBD1	NA	TRBV6-5	TRBJ2-7	CASSFDRVYFEQYF	TGTGCCAGCAGCTTTGACAGGGTCTACTTCGAGCAGTACTTC
TRBD1	NA	TRBV19	TRBJ1-2	CASSIAGTGVGGYTF	TGTGCCAGTAGTATTGCCGGGACAGGGGTAGGCGGCTACACCTTC
NA	NA	TRBV5-4	TRBJ2-7	CASSSEGARVYEQYF	TGTGCCAGCAGCTCGGAGGGGGCGCGGGTCTACGAGCAGTACTTC
TRBD1	NA	TRBV11-2	TRBJ1-2	CASSSQRTGSGYTF	TGTGCCAGCAGCTCCCAAAGGACAGGTTCGGGCTACACCTTC
TRBD1	NA	TRBV14	TRBJ1-2	CASSRWTGNYGYTF	TGTGCCAGCAGCCGGTGGACAGGAAACTATGGCTACACCTTC
TRBD1	NA	TRBV9	TRBJ1-1	CASSGRPGQLMNTEAFF	TGTGCCAGCAGCGGTCGACCGGGACAGCTAATGAACACTGAAGCTTTCTTT
TRBD1	NA	TRBV5-1	TRBJ1-2	CASSLGWTGGPYGYTF	TGCGCCAGCAGCTTGGGATGGACAGGGGGCCCCTATGGCTACACCTTC
NA	NA	TRBV18	TRBJ1-1	CASSLEGSADTEAFF	TGTGCCAGCTCTCTCGAGGGAAGCGCTGACACTGAAGCTTTCTTT
TRBD2	NA	TRBV7-2	TRBJ2-3	CASSLATSGGTDTQYF	TGTGCCAGCAGCTTGGCAACTAGCGGGGGTACAGATACGCAGTATTTT
TRBD1	NA	TRBV6-6	TRBJ1-6	CASSPGGFNSPLHF	TGTGCCAGCAGCCCAGGGGGTTTTAATTCACCCCTCCACTTT
TRBD1	NA	TRBV30	TRBJ2-1	CAWSLGTGINEQFF	TGTGCCTGGAGTTTGGGGACAGGGATCAATGAGCAGTTCTTC
TRBD1	NA	TRBV19	TRBJ1-5	CASRIGQAMSNQPQHF	TGTGCCAGTAGGATTGGACAGGCGATGAGCAATCAGCCCCAGCATTTT
NA	NA	TRBV7-9	TRBJ2-1	CASSSPSGVGNEQFF	TGTGCCAGCAGCTCCCCCTCCGGGGTGGGCAATGAGCAGTTCTTC
TRBD1	NA	TRBV6-5	TRBJ2-7	CASSPQNRGADEQYF	TGTGCCAGCAGTCCCCAGAACAGGGGAGCGGACGAGCAGTACTTC
TRBD1	NA	TRBV5-1	TRBJ1-2	CASSSTGDNYGYTF	TGCGCCAGCAGCTCGACAGGGGACAACTATGGCTACACCTTC
NA	NA	TRBV9	TRBJ2-2	CASSVFGGAVGELFF	TGTGCCAGCAGCGTATTTGGGGGGGCCGTCGGGGAGCTGTTTTTT
TRBD1	NA	TRBV4-3	TRBJ1-4	CASSQARDRWPPTNEKLFF	TGCGCCAGCAGCCAGGCCCGGGACAGGTGGCCACCAACTAATGAAAAACTGTTTTTT
NA	NA	TRBV5-1	TRBJ2-1	CASSSPFEAVSSYNEQFF	TGCGCCAGCAGCTCCCCCTTCGAGGCGGTAAGCTCCTACAATGAGCAGTTCTTC
TRBD2	NA	TRBV6-5	TRBJ2-1	CASSQGLAGITEQFF	TGTGCCAGCAGCCAGGGACTAGCGGGGATCACTGAGCAGTTCTTC
NA	once	TRBV4-3	TRBJ1-5	CASSQGIDSNQPQHF	TGCGCCAGCAGCCAAGGCATAGATAGCAATCAGCCCCAGCATTTT